Listed below are T cell receptor beta chains from one sample, sequenced in a study of T cells in localized non-small cell lung cancer. Assay: immunoSEQ multiplex PCR; the TCRdb copy retains only in-frame clones and omits some. The sample records roughly 17,000 clones, more than 85% being singletons. This specimen consisted of peripheral blood, obtained before any cancer treatment. These receptor sequences come from a male donor at least 60 years old with stage II squamous cell lung carcinoma. CDR3s leave out the opening cysteine and the closing phenylalanine or tryptophan.

j_call v_call cdr3_aa
TRBJ2-3 TRBV28 ASSEGYTDTQY
TRBJ1-3 TRBV4-1 ASSPTGSSGNTIY
TRBJ2-3 TRBV28 ASSAAGLDTDTQY
TRBJ2-7 TRBV2 ASARLSSYEQY
TRBJ1-6 TRBV7-3 ASGAGYNSPLH
TRBJ2-2 TRBV9 ASSAKNRGLGGELF
TRBJ2-3 TRBV7-9 ASSLMAGAEDTQY
TRBJ2-3 TRBV29-1 SVAGRAGRVTDTQY
TRBJ1-2 TRBV7-9 ASSRDSSYGYT
TRBJ2-7 TRBV7-2 ASSWDNYEQY
TRBJ2-1 TRBV5-1 ASSHNGVGGDEQF
TRBJ2-2 TRBV5-1 ASRPGLTSNTGELF
TRBJ2-3 TRBV18 ASSPGDTQY
TRBJ2-3 TRBV11-1 ASSSPPSYTQY
TRBJ1-1 TRBV6-5 ASSSLLNTEAF
TRBJ1-3 TRBV5-1 ASSLDRGPGNTIY
TRBJ2-4 TRBV11-2 ASSQMTGENIQY
TRBJ2-5 TRBV11-2 ASSWGFQETQY
TRBJ2-1 TRBV10-2 ASSESWREAQDEQF
TRBJ2-1 TRBV6-5 ASSYSTSGRGTEQF
TRBJ2-6 TRBV19 ASSISGANVLT
TRBJ2-3 TRBV30 AWSVSGHATDTQY
TRBJ2-1 TRBV6-1 ASTRDRAYNEQF
TRBJ1-2 TRBV7-8 ASSPGQGVDGYT
TRBJ2-1 TRBV7-6 ASSLLAGMHYNEQF
TRBJ1-5 TRBV30 AWSVFGVSNQPQH
TRBJ2-7 TRBV5-1 ASSLEGASASSYEQY
TRBJ2-7 TRBV5-6 ASSLFGGSSYEQY
TRBJ2-4 TRBV28 ASSLSGQGLAKNIQY
TRBJ2-5 TRBV7-2 ASSRMRVQETQY
TRBJ1-4 TRBV25-1 ASSDRGAREKLF
TRBJ1-2 TRBV10-3 AIRGDRATNYGYT
TRBJ2-3 TRBV28 ASSRGGTDTQY
TRBJ2-5 TRBV7-2 ASSPSQARETQY
TRBJ2-1 TRBV5-4 ASSLWKISGRAPDEQF
TRBJ1-5 TRBV2 ASSGEGGAGNQPQH
TRBJ1-2 TRBV9 ASSVGPSEGAIYGYT
TRBJ2-2 TRBV28 ASSPGTNTGELF
TRBJ2-7 TRBV27 ASSYTSGRAKSYEQY
TRBJ2-7 TRBV5-4 ASRGGFAGGNEQY
TRBJ2-5 TRBV27 ASNSQAGTQY
TRBJ2-3 TRBV11-3 ASSLLAGASTDTQY
TRBJ2-1 TRBV19 ASTGSPQRNEQF
TRBJ2-7 TRBV6-1 ASNTGLAGAYEQY
TRBJ2-7 TRBV10-3 AIRPGTGVRVEY
TRBJ1-5 TRBV28 ASSFGGNQPQH
TRBJ2-5 TRBV7-8 ASSHNSGTWETQY
TRBJ2-1 TRBV27 ASRRDREVHNEQF
TRBJ2-2 TRBV5-1 ASSLGSEGGELF
TRBJ2-1 TRBV5-1 ASSSPLLAGEQSRNEQF
TRBJ2-7 TRBV5-1 ASSFGLTSGTYEQY
TRBJ2-7 TRBV5-4 ASSLAGPTTYEQY
TRBJ2-5 TRBV19 ASTSGTSGRAGQETQY
TRBJ1-1 TRBV7-9 ASSLDMNTEAF
TRBJ2-7 TRBV28 ASSRYGSGRGPGY
TRBJ1-2 TRBV6-5 ASSNRQGGNYGYT
TRBJ2-4 TRBV5-6 ASSLAGQGRVAKNIQY
TRBJ2-6 TRBV5-1 ASSTASSGANVLT
TRBJ1-4 TRBV15 ATIFSGLNEKLF